These T cell receptor beta chains were read from a single sample in a study of glioma-infiltrating T cells after dendritic cell vaccination. Data came from immunoSEQ multiplex PCR; TCRdb stores just in-frame clones and leaves some out. The sample contains approximately 90,000 clones, 85% of which appear only once. This specimen was blood, taken before dendritic cell vaccination. These receptors were collected from a human donor with glioblastoma. The CDR3 runs from the conserved cysteine through the conserved F or W. A D gene is named only where the DNA matches it firmly. Expanded clones get a size class; other rows say once, few or many, or leave the size out.

clone size	D gene	V gene	J gene	CDR3 protein	CDR3 DNA
-	-	TRBV6-5	TRBJ1-2	CASERRGIYGYTF	TGTGCCAGCGAAAGACGGGGGATCTATGGCTACACCTTC
-	TRBD2	TRBV5-1	TRBJ2-5	CASSLSGRGETQYF	TGCGCCAGCAGCTTAAGCGGGAGAGGGGAGACCCAGTACTTC
-	-	TRBV5-1	TRBJ1-2	CASSLGLPWQYGYTF	TGCGCCAGCAGCTTGGGCCTTCCATGGCAATATGGCTACACCTTC
-	-	TRBV6-1	TRBJ2-5	CASVFRGAAETQYF	TGTGCCAGCGTGTTCCGGGGGGCCGCGGAGACCCAGTACTTC
-	TRBD2	TRBV27	TRBJ2-3	CAVSNVRGGGADTQYF	TGTGCCGTCAGCAACGTGCGGGGGGGAGGTGCAGATACGCAGTATTTT
-	TRBD1	TRBV29-1	TRBJ1-1	CSVYRGDTEAFF	TGCAGCGTATACAGGGGGGACACTGAAGCTTTCTTT
-	TRBD2	TRBV27	TRBJ2-6	CASSLLAGGSGANVLTF	TGTGCCAGCAGTTTACTAGCGGGAGGGTCCGGGGCCAACGTCCTGACTTTC
-	TRBD1	TRBV19	TRBJ1-5	CASSSPPDRGSNQPQHF	TGTGCCAGTAGTTCCCCGCCGGACAGGGGAAGCAATCAGCCCCAGCATTTT
once	TRBD1	TRBV5-1	TRBJ1-2	CASSSSRDRGYGYTF	TGCGCCAGCAGCTCGAGCCGGGACAGGGGATATGGCTACACCTTC
once	-	TRBV2	TRBJ1-6	CASAAENSPLHF	TGTGCCAGCGCTGCGGAAAATTCACCCCTCCACTTT
-	-	TRBV19	TRBJ2-1	CASRPDSNEQFF	TGTGCCAGTAGGCCTGACAGCAATGAGCAGTTCTTC
-	-	TRBV21-1	TRBJ1-5	CASSKGVGPNQPQHF	TGTGCCAGCAGCAAAGGCGTGGGCCCCAATCAGCCCCAGCATTTT
-	-	TRBV7-2	TRBJ2-6	CASSSSANVLTF	TGTGCCAGCAGTTCCTCCGCCAACGTCCTGACTTTC
-	TRBD1	TRBV29-1	TRBJ2-1	CSVMDRGRGNEQFF	TGCAGCGTAATGGACAGGGGGCGCGGGAATGAGCAGTTCTTC
-	-	TRBV20-1	TRBJ2-7	CSARTVRFQYF	TGCAGTGCCCGGACTGTTAGGTTTCAGTACTTC
-	-	TRBV6-5	TRBJ2-1	CASSYSPASEQFF	TGTGCCAGCAGTTACTCGCCCGCGTCCGAGCAGTTCTTC
-	-	TRBV19	TRBJ2-3	CASSVTGTYNTDTQYF	TGTGCCAGTAGTGTGACCGGGACATACAACACAGATACGCAGTATTTT
-	TRBD1	TRBV7-9	TRBJ1-2	CASILFGTDRGYTF	TGTGCCAGCATCCTATTCGGGACAGATCGGGGCTACACCTTC
few	-	TRBV7-9	TRBJ2-7	CASSFGADSSSYEQYF	TGTGCCAGCAGCTTCGGAGCGGATTCTAGCTCCTACGAGCAGTACTTC
-	-	TRBV11-3	TRBJ1-3	CASSPGMSSGNTIYF	TGTGCCAGCAGCCCGGGAATGAGCTCTGGAAACACCATATATTTT
-	TRBD2	TRBV9	TRBJ2-1	CASSGRDYYNEQFF	TGTGCCAGCAGCGGCCGGGACTACTACAATGAGCAGTTCTTC